The clone carrying this TCR beta chain was counted only a few times. Antigen: not known. The data are from a study of T-cell reconstitution after alpha-beta-depleted transplantation in children. Study-wide results and limits: The high TCRbeta diversity at day 60 in some patients came from surviving recipient T cells and thymic progenitors.

Preparation of the TCRbeta library was carried out with unique molecular identifiers. TCRdb redid the calling of the PCR reads with MiXCR, one entry per CDR3 protein. The sample shows 250,000 to 400,000 distinct CDR3 sequences, around 20% of them seen only once. In germline, CDR1 is SGHAT, CDR2 FQDESV (reference sequence). V was pared by 1 base and J by 9 bases, with 19 bases between. The CDR3 consists of 16 residues. This sequence joins TRBV11-1 and TRBJ2-1, with D possibly TRBD2 on 6 matching bases. The TCR originated in a male patient younger than 18 who had a stem cell transplant for acute lymphoblastic leukemia, so the T cells may come from the graft donor. The starting material was PBMCs, mostly from graft donor cells, obtained 180 days after TCRalphabeta/CD19-depleted stem cell transplant. CDR3: CASSLDPNYWGGEQFF. CDR3 nucleotides: TGTGCCAGCAGCTTAGACCCCAACTACTGGGGAGGTGAGCAGTTCTTC. Full variable domain (remainder filled in from reference TRBV11-1 and TRBJ2-1): EAEVAQSPRYKITEKSQAVAFWCDPISGHATLYWYRQILGQGPELLVQFQDESVVDDSQLPKDRFSAERLKGVDSTLKIQPAELGDSAMYLCASSLDPNYWGGEQFFGPGTRLTVL.